This entry lists 17 T cell receptor beta chains sequenced from one sample in a study of CD8 T cells in ankylosing spondylitis. Study-wide findings and caveats: Within ankylosing spondylitis blood, a TCR beta motif made up of eight highly homologous variants appeared to be characteristic.

One entry per CDR3 protein results from TCRdb running MiXCR on the 5' RACE reads. The sample consists of roughly 700,000 distinct CDR3 sequences, under 20% of them appearing once. Their target antigens are unknown. Material for sequencing was blood, either unsorted or a sorted T cell fraction (not recorded which). The source is a male donor with ankylosing spondylitis.

The CDR3 DNA sequence: TGTGCCACCAGCAGAAGCGGGGGGGCAACAGATACGCAGTATTTT. It translates to CATSRSGGATDTQYF. The rearrangement links TRBV15 to TRBJ2-3, with 10 bases fitting TRBD2. CDR3 length equals 15 residues. The ends lost 2 bases at V and 3 bases at J; junction bases unmatched: 2. Per germline, CDR1 LNHNV and CDR2 YYDKDF (reference sequence). The full variable domain, its missing parts supplied by reference TRBV15 and TRBJ2-3, is DAMVIQNPRYQVTQFGKPVTLSCSQTLNHNVMYWYQQKSSQAPKLLFHYYDKDFNNEADTPDNFQSRRPNTSFCFLDIRSPGLGDTAMYLCATSRSGGATDTQYFGPGTRLTVL.

This clonotype occurred a few times. The rearrangement links TRBV20-1 to TRBJ1-2; no clear D. This CDR3 has 13 amino acids. V lost 5 bases and J 6 bases, leaving 16 bases between the germline ends. In germline, CDR1 is DFQATT, CDR2 SNEGSKA (reference sequence). CDR3 sequence (DNA): TGCAGTGCTCCCTCGGACGGACGGAATGGCTACACCTTC. This gives the protein CSAPSDGRNGYTF.

The table lists this clonotype with a few counts. The J gene is TRBJ2-7, the V gene TRBV29-1; D not resolved. V lost 3 bases, J lost 7 bases, and 7 bases lay in between. This CDR3 contains 10 residues. CDR1 and CDR2 from the germline V gene are SQVTM and ANQGSEA. The CDR3, as DNA: TGCAGCGTTGAGGTGGGAGAGCAGTACTTC. Translation: CSVEVGEQYF.

This clonotype was picked up a small number of times. V is TRBV6-5 and J is TRBJ1-6; D remains ambiguous. The ends were cut back, 1 base at V and 9 bases at J, with 4 bases in the middle. The CDR3 runs 12 residues. CDR1 and CDR2 from the germline V gene are MNHEY and SVGAGI. The CDR3 here is CASSYWGSPLHF. For the CDR3, the DNA is TGTGCCAGCAGTTACTGGGGTTCACCCCTCCACTTT.

V and J are TRBV12-3 or TRBV12-4 and TRBJ1-2; D uncertain. Trimming pared 7 bases from V and 8 bases from J, leaving 17 bases between. This CDR3 region has 13 residues. CDR3 region: CASNLVGPRGYTF. The CDR3 DNA sequence: TGTGCCAGCAATCTTGTTGGGCCGCGGGGCTACACCTTC.

This clonotype was detected only a few times. V usage is TRBV11-3 and J usage is TRBJ1-5; TRBD1 aligns across 8 bases. The CDR3 sequence is 14 residues long. V was pared by 3 bases and J by 8 bases, with 6 bases of the junction left unmatched. CDR1 and CDR2 from the germline V gene are SGHNT and YENEEA. The CDR3 spells CASSFSGTGEPQHF. The CDR3 DNA follows: TGTGCCAGCAGCTTTTCCGGGACAGGAGAGCCCCAGCATTTT.

The rearrangement links TRBV20-1 to TRBJ1-3, with D unresolved. V gave up 5 bases and J gave up 4 bases, with 9 bases separating them. This CDR3 spans 12 amino acids. Germline CDR1 is DFQATT and CDR2 is SNEGSKA (reference sequence). The CDR3 loop reads CSARSEGNTIYF. The CDR3 region has the DNA TGCAGTGCTCGGTCGGAAGGAAACACCATATATTTT.

The chain links TRBV5-1 to TRBJ1-6, with D possibly matching TRBD1 (5 bases). Per germline, CDR1 SGHRS and CDR2 YFSETQ. V lost 0 bases and J lost 5, with 6 bases in between. The CDR3 covers 14 residues. CDR3 sequence: CASSLETDNSPLHF. In DNA form, the CDR3 reads TGCGCCAGCAGCTTGGAGACAGATAATTCACCCCTCCACTTT.

This clonotype was seen a few times. The chain has TRBV7-9 and TRBJ2-1; 7 bases are a match to TRBD1. The CDR3 is made up of 13 amino acids. Losses at the gene ends were 3 bases for V and 8 bases for J; bases not matched to a gene: 4. CDR1 is SEHNR and CDR2 is FQNEAQ in the germline V gene (reference sequence). The CDR3 protein is CASSLGTVDEQFF. CDR3 coding DNA: TGTGCCAGCAGCTTGGGGACAGTAGATGAGCAGTTCTTC.

This clonotype was recorded many times. The CDR3 sequence is CASSLREDTEAFF. The DNA for the CDR3 is TGTGCCAGCTCACTTAGGGAGGACACTGAAGCTTTCTTT. The V and J genes are TRBV18 and TRBJ1-1; D not certain. Germline CDR1 reads KGHSH; CDR2 reads LQKENI. V lost 4 bases and J lost 3, with 9 bases in between. This CDR3 has 13 amino acids.

This clonotype has a handful of counts. The chain links TRBV30 to TRBJ2-7, with 9 positions matching TRBD1. The J segment lost 3 bases and the V segment lost 3 bases, leaving 3 bases of the junction unmatched. Germline values: CDR1 GTSNPN, CDR2 SVGIG (reference sequence). This CDR3 contains 13 residues. CDR3 residues: CAWSGDRVYEQYF. CDR3 in DNA: TGTGCCTGGAGCGGGGACAGGGTCTACGAGCAGTACTTC.

Only a few counts were recorded for this clonotype. CDR3 nucleotide sequence: TGTGCCAGCAGTCCCAGGGCGAGGGATAACGAGCAGTACTTC. It encodes CASSPRARDNEQYF. This chain uses TRBV6-2 or TRBV6-3 with TRBJ2-7, with D perhaps matching TRBD1 or TRBD2 (5 bases each). Germline V gene sequence: CDR1 MNHEY, CDR2 SVGEGT. The CDR3 is 14 amino acids. V was cut by 5 bases and J by 5 bases, with 16 bases left in between.

Only a few counts were recorded for this clonotype. The CDR3 sequence is CASSRLGQGLNEQFF. The CDR3 nucleotides are TGTGCCAGCTCACGATTGGGACAGGGATTAAATGAGCAGTTCTTC. The chain couples TRBV12-3 or TRBV12-4 to TRBJ2-1; 9 nucleotides match TRBD1. CDR3 length: 15 amino acids. J gave up 7 bases and V 8 bases, and 12 bases lay outside the gene matches.

The chain recombines TRBV7-8 with TRBJ2-7; the D gene is possibly TRBD1 (8 bases). Per the germline V gene, CDR1 is SGHVS and CDR2 is FQNEAQ. V was shortened by 5 bases and J by 1 base, with 18 bases between the two germline ends. The CDR3 totals 16 residues. The CDR3 region is CASSPRGTGRSYEQYF. CDR3 sequence (DNA): TGTGCCAGCAGCCCGCGGGGGACAGGTCGATCCTACGAGCAGTACTTC.

This clonotype was seen at least ten times. The V gene is TRBV12-3 or TRBV12-4, the J gene TRBJ2-1, with 12 bases fitting TRBD2. The CDR3 is 17 residues long. V dropped 6 bases and J dropped 3; count of bases not matched to a gene: 9. CDR3 nucleotide sequence: TGTGCCAGCAGCCCGGCTCCGGGACTAGCGGGCTACAATGAGCAGTTCTTC. It codes for CASSPAPGLAGYNEQFF.

The sample holds many counts of this clonotype. This chain connects TRBV20-1 to TRBJ2-7; 7 nucleotides align to TRBD1. This CDR3 has 13 residues. Germline V gives CDR1 DFQATT, CDR2 SNEGSKA (reference sequence). V shed 5 bases and J 1 base; nucleotides not matched to a gene: 5. CDR3 in DNA: TGCAGTGCTGGCTTACAGGGGTCCTACGAGCAGTACTTC. Translated: CSAGLQGSYEQYF.

CDR3 region: CASSLSQGASGEKLFF. The CDR3 DNA sequence: TGTGCCAGCAGCTTATCACAGGGGGCGAGTGGGGAAAAACTGTTTTTT. V usage is TRBV7-2 and J usage is TRBJ1-4; 9 nucleotides line up with TRBD1. Losses at the gene ends were 2 bases for V and 8 bases for J; bases not matched to a gene: 9. This CDR3 comprises 16 residues. Germline lookup yields CDR1 SGHTA and CDR2 FQGNSA.